This is a list of T cell receptor beta chains from one sample in a study of T cells in Graves' hyperthyroidism and ophthalmopathy. Each CDR3 protein is one row after TCRdb ran MiXCR on the multiplex PCR reads. The sample contains approximately 260,000 distinct CDR3 sequences, 12% to 15% of which appear only once. Sequenced: blood. The receptors were gathered from a woman aged 45-65 years with Graves' hyperthyroidism that later progressed to Graves' ophthalmopathy. CDR3s leave out the opening cysteine and the closing phenylalanine or tryptophan. A D gene is named only where the DNA matches it firmly.

v_call	d_call	cdr3_aa
TRBV28	-	ASTSTSDAQETQY
TRBV20-1	TRBD1	SARAGSGGGSYGYT
TRBV11-2	-	ASSIGQHYNEQF
TRBV5-1	-	ASSLAASTDTQY
TRBV11-3	-	ASSLAPLGELF
TRBV19	-	ASSPQSRISPLH
TRBV7-3	-	ASSLSPSRETQY
TRBV6-1	-	ASSYVGQGGKLF
TRBV5-1	-	ASSSGTAGGELF
TRBV6-5	TRBD2	ASSYDRPPSGSLYNEQF
TRBV7-2	-	ASSSPRGIKYEQY
TRBV18	TRBD1	ASSPPRGLTEKLF
TRBV20-1	TRBD2	STGTELAGGGTDTQY
TRBV7-6	-	ASSLVLGRRQY
TRBV6-2/TRBV6-3	-	ASSTRLGSYQPQH
TRBV24-1	TRBD2	ATSARPLLAGNLPQETQY
TRBV12-3/TRBV12-4	TRBD1	ASSLHGTALYEQY
TRBV20-1	-	SARNRANYGYT
TRBV5-1	TRBD2	ASSLPSGVSYNEQF
TRBV11-2	-	ASSVEPAVREQY
TRBV27	-	ASSLDRRPNQPQH
TRBV19	-	ASSKLRVHEQY
TRBV28	TRBD2	ASSSTSGRASGELL
TRBV10-3	-	AISEIVGRVYEQY
TRBV10-2	TRBD1	ASSLIGQAGTEAF
TRBV3-1	-	ASSQDKAGFTGELF
TRBV2	TRBD1	ASHRAGRDRGPSWDTEAF
TRBV5-6	-	ASSPDKKHEQY
TRBV6-1	-	ASTGSPNYGYT
TRBV5-1	-	ASSLAASSYEQY
TRBV20-1	-	SATGRTMDSPLH
TRBV29-1	TRBD2	SVELVAGGYEQY
TRBV18	TRBD1	ASSPQLTGGGSGYT
TRBV6-1	-	ASSRREEVWEAF
TRBV10-3	-	AISETDTDTQY
TRBV20-1	-	SARESGFSYNEQF
TRBV27	-	ASSLLGPANTGELF
TRBV20-1	TRBD2	SARDLRGEY
TRBV12-3/TRBV12-4	-	ASSFQGPSYEQY
TRBV28	-	ASSWVQLNQPQH
TRBV25-1	-	ASSDWQQETQY
TRBV25-1	-	ASSNRKGGTIDNEQF
TRBV18	TRBD1	ASSLPGQRGYGYT
TRBV27	TRBD1	ASSVAWGTGRQETQY
TRBV6-1	-	ASSSGPLHGYT
TRBV28	-	ASRSSVRSTYEQY
TRBV5-1	-	ASSFRDYEQY
TRBV12-3/TRBV12-4	-	ASSLVKRVSYEQY
TRBV13	TRBD2	ASSPRVAGVRNEQY
TRBV4-2	TRBD2	ASSQILAGSGVQETQY
TRBV19	-	ASSIISYNEQF
TRBV18	TRBD1	ASSSTGWGEAF
TRBV20-1	-	SATSGGQDGYT
TRBV12-3/TRBV12-4	-	ASTLGIVDQPQH
TRBV7-3	TRBD2	ASSFGTSGTSTDTQY
TRBV11-2	-	ASSLQSARQLALH
TRBV28	TRBD2	ASSFWTSASYNEQF